The clone carrying this T cell receptor (beta chain) was recorded a few times. Antigen: not known. The library was prepared for alpha chains; this beta chain is a stray read, so its frequency means little. This sample stems from a study of spatial heterogeneity in lung cancer. As for the study in general: Alpha-chain detections were consistently fewer than beta-chain detections among the sequences. Raw-read counts averaged over ten per unique TCR and UMI combination. Notes on the study in general: Higher tumor mutation counts went along with higher counts of expanded intratumoral alpha and beta TCRs.

Specified time point: sample taken at primary tumor resection. Material for sequencing was whole RNA from tumor, nontumor lung or frozen PBMC, left unsorted. Germline assignment: CDR1 DFQATT and CDR2 SNEGSKA (reference sequence). Trimming pared 3 bases from V and 5 bases from J, leaving 11 bases between. The CDR3 contains 12 residues. A unique molecular identifier was attached to every TCR cDNA molecule. MiXCR, applied by TCRdb to the 5' RACE reads, yields one record per CDR3 protein. The table records roughly 10,000 distinct CDR3 sequences, about 8% of them present only once. Source: lung tumor tissue, taken at surgery. V and J are TRBV20-1 and TRBJ2-7; either TRBD1 or TRBD2 may fit D (5 bases each). This TCR came from a female donor with early-stage non-small cell lung cancer. The CDR3 DNA is TGCAGTGCTAGGCCAGGGCGGGACGAGCAGTACTTC. This encodes CSARPGRDEQYF.